This T cell receptor (beta chain) was obtained from a study of blood T cell repertoires in COVID-19 (dated by TCRdb to about 2020). Turning to the overall study: The collaborator samples originated in the United States, Italy and Spain and spanned the acute and convalescent phases of COVID-19. The material from the prospective study consisted of cDNA or gDNA derived from T cells, B-cell-depleted T cells, or PBMCs. Deeply sampled blood TCRbeta repertoires from subjects exposed to, actively infected with, or recovered from COVID-19 were included in the dataset. The repertoires were made available in a free public database intended to serve as a resource for research on the immune response to SARS-CoV-2. Samples were obtained from the ongoing ImmuneRACE study (first 160 participants) and from about 1,300 subjects provided by 6 global collaborators. A de-identified subject ID, COVID-19 status, age in years and sex were almost always included in the sample metadata. HLA class I and class II types, where available, came from metadata supplied by the sample provider rather than from assay-based typing. Study-wide conclusions, independent of this receptor: Clinical and demographic metadata were provided uncurated, with the amount varying by source and participant.

The CDR3 runs 13 amino acids, cysteine and phenylalanine included. Left in the record is the CDR3 DNA by itself, 39 bases read in frame from the first base. Reading the germline V gene gives CDR1 SNHLY and CDR2 FYNNEI. Trimming at the junction amounts to 8 bases on V and 4 bases on J, and the germline ends lie 12 bases apart. Collaborating institutions collected whole blood in K2EDTA tubes following their own protocols. Collaborator samples were shipped for TCRbeta analysis as frozen whole blood, isolated PBMCs, or DNA extracted from either sample type. On this clone: The target of this receptor is not known. Base qualities are not provided; no much larger clone lies one nucleotide away.

TCRbeta CDR3 regions were amplified from genomic DNA by means of the immunoSEQ Assay, a bias-controlled multiplex PCR. On the study's bioinformatics: The number of nucleated cells in each sample was estimated from the amplification of reference gene primers within the assay. To quantify the absolute abundance of each unique TCRbeta CDR3 rearrangement, sequence reads were collapsed and filtered. For each sample, productive Simpson clonality was calculated as the square root of Simpson's diversity index across productive rearrangements. TCRdb obtained this table from immuneACCESS and retained in-frame rearrangements with V and J assigned. These tables miss some clones; where compared with another copy, unresolved V genes account for less than half of the shortfall, and the remainder is unexplained. For V, J and clone size, that table is used; D and trimming come from the DNA. The sample data list a few hundred thousand clones, and around 87% of these were observed just once. Together, the top ten hold around 3% of the sample.

This clonotype was sampled from a man aged 55 to 70 with acute or convalescent COVID-19. Sequenced material: peripheral blood. The rearrangement joined TRBV2 to TRBJ1-5, with TRBD1 tentatively as D gene (5 bases match). This receptor carries the CDR3 CASVPGGNQPQHF. Here is the DNA: TGTGCCAGCGTCCCCGGGGGGAATCAGCCCCAGCATTTT.